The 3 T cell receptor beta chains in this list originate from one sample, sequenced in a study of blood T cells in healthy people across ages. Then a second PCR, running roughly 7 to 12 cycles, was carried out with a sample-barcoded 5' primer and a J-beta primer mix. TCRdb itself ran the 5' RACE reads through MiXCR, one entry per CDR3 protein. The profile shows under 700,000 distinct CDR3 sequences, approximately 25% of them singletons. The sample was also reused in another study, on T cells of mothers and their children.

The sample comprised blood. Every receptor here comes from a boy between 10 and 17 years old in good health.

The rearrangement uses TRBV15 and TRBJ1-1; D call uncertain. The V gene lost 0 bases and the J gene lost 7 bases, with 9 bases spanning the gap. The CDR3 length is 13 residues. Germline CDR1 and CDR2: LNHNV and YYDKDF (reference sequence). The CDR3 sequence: CATSRDNRGEAFF. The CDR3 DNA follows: TGTGCCACCAGCAGAGATAACCGGGGTGAAGCTTTCTTT.

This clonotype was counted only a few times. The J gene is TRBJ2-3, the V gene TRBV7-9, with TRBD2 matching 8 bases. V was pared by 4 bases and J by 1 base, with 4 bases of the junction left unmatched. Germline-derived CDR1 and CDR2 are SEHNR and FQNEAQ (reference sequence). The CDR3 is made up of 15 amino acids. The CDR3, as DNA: TGTGCCAGCAGCTGGGCGGGAGGTCGCACAGATACGCAGTATTTT. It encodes CASSWAGGRTDTQYF.

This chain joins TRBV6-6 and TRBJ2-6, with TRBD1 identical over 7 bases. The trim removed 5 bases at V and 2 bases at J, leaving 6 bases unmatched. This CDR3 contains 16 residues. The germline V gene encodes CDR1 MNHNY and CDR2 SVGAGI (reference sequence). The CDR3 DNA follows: TGTGCCAGCAGTCCGGAGCAGGGGGCTGGGGCCAACGTCCTGACTTTC. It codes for CASSPEQGAGANVLTF.